The clone carrying this T cell receptor (beta chain) occurred a few times. This sample is part of a study of human T cells and chemical hapten exposure. Study at large: The patient population, which was mostly female, had alopecia areata, totalis or universalis.

One entry per CDR3 protein, called by TCRdb with MiXCR from the RACE reads. Here the sample spans approximately 320,000 distinct CDR3 sequences, around 5% being singletons. Time point given: pre-sensitization, week 0. Treatment indicated: therapeutic diphenylcyclopropenone sensitization with weekly scalp DPC. The CDR3 contains 15 residues. Germline loops: CDR1 SGHAT, CDR2 FQNNGV. The V and J ends lost 6 bases and 6 bases respectively, with 17 bases between them. The sequence was collected from a woman aged 18-30 years with alopecia areata. Some clones in this sample may be carry-over from other donors' samples. V and J are TRBV11-2 and TRBJ1-4; D is perhaps TRBD1 (5 bases). The source was whole blood, collected in connection with sensitization to the hapten diphenylcyclopropenone (DPC). The CDR3 loop reads CASRSPGRRDEKLFF. The CDR3 DNA sequence: TGTGCCAGCAGATCACCGGGCCGCAGGGATGAAAAACTGTTTTTT. The full variable domain, in which reference TRBV11-2 and TRBJ1-4 provide the parts outside the CDR3, is EAGVAQSPRYKIIEKRQSVAFWCNPISGHATLYWYQQILGQGPKLLIQFQNNGVVDDSQLPKDRFSAERLKGVDSTLKIQPAKLEDSAVYLCASRSPGRRDEKLFFGSGTQLSVL.